This T cell receptor (beta chain) was observed in a study of blood T cells in healthy people across ages. General study findings and limits: Measured against age, TCR beta diversity per million T cells decreased in a roughly linear manner. Naive CD4+ cell counts and diversity both ran higher in long-lived than in aged donors.

The people who gave samples were healthy Caucasians from Russia, aged roughly 6 to 95. On this clonotype: The antigen remains undetermined.

Alongside a J-beta primer mix, a sample-barcoded 5' primer served in a second PCR lasting about 7 to 12 cycles. TCRdb called the 5' RACE reads again in MiXCR, with one record for every CDR3 protein. The table lists about 810,000 distinct CDR3 sequences, around 36% of them singletons. Between the trimmed V and J ends, which lost 3 bases and 2 bases, there was a span of 16 bases. The CDR3 has 16 residues. Germline loops: CDR1 SGDLS, CDR2 YYNGEE. The sequencing sample was made of blood. The TCR sequence derives from a man aged 18 to 35 in good health. V gene TRBV9 combines with J gene TRBJ2-3; D remains ambiguous. CDR3 sequence: CASSANTAEPTDTQYF. CDR3 sequence (DNA): TGTGCCAGCAGCGCCAATACGGCGGAACCCACAGATACGCAGTATTTT.